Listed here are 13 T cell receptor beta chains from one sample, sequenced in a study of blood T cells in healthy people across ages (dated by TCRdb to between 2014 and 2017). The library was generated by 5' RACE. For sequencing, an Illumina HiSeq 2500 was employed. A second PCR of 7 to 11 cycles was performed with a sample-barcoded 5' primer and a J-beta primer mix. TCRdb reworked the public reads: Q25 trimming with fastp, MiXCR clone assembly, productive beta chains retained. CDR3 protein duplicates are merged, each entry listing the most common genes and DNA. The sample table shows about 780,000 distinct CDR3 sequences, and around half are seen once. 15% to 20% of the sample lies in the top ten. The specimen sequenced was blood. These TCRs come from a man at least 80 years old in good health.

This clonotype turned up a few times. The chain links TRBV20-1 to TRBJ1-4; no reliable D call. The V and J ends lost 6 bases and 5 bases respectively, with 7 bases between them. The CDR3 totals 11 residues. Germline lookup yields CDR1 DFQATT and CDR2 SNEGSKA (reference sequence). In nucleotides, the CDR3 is TGCAGTGCAACGCCGAATGAAAAACTGTTTTTT. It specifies CSATPNEKLFF.

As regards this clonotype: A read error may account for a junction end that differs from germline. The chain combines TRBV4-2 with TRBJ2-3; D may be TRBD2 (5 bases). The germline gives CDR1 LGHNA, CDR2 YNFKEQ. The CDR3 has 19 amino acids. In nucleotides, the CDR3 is TGTGCCAACAGCCAAGATGAAGGTTTGCGGCTAGCTAGCACAGATACGCAGTATTTT. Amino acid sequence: CANSQDEGLRLASTDTQYF.

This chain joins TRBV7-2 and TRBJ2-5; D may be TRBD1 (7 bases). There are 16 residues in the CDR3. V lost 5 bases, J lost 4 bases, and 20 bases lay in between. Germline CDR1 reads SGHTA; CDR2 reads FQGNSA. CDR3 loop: CASSPGGLAIPETQYF. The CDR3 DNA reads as TGTGCCAGCAGCCCAGGGGGGCTAGCGATTCCAGAGACCCAGTACTTC.

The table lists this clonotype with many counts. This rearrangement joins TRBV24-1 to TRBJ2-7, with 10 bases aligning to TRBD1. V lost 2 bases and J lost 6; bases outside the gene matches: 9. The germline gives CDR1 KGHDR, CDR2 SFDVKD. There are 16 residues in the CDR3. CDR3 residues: CATSDSTGGFFSEQYF. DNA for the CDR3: TGTGCCACCAGTGATTCGACAGGGGGCTTCTTTAGCGAGCAGTACTTC.

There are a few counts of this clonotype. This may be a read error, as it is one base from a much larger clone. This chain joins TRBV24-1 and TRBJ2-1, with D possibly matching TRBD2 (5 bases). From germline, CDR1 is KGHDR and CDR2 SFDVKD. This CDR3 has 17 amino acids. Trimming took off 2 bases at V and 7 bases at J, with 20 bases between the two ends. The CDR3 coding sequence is TGTGCCACCAGTGATTCTATCGGACGAGCGGTGAATAATGAGCAGTTCTTC. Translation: CATSDSIGRAVNNEQFF.

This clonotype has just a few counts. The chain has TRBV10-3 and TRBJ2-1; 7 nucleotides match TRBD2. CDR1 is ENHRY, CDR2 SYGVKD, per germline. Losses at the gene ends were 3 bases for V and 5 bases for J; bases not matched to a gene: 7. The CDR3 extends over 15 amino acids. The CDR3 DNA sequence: TGTGCCATCAGTGACGCCGGGACTACCAACAATGAGCAGTTCTTC. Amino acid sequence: CAISDAGTTNNEQFF.

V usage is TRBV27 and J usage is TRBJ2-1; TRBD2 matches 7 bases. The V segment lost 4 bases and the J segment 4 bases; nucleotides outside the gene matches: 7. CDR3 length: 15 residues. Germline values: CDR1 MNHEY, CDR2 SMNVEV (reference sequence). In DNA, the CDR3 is TGTGCCAGCAGTTCAATCGGGACTAAATACAATGAGCAGTTCTTC. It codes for CASSSIGTKYNEQFF.

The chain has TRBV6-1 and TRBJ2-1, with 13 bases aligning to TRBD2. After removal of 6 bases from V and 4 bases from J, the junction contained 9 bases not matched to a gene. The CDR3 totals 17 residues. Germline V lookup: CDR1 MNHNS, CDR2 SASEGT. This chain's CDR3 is CASRRGRLAGGYNEQFF. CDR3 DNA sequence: TGTGCCAGCAGAAGGGGTAGACTAGCGGGAGGTTACAATGAGCAGTTCTTC.

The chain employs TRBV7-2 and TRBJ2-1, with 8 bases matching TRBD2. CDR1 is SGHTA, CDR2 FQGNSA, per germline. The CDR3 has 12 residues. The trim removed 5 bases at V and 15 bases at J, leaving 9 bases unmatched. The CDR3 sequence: CASSTAASGPFF. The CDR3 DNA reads TGTGCCAGCAGCACGGCGGCTAGCGGGCCGTTCTTC.

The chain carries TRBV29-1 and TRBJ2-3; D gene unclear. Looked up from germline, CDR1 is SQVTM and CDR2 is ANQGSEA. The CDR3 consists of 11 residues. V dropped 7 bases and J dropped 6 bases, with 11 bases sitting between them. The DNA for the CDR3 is TGCAGCGGTGAGCTGGGGGATACGCAGTATTTT. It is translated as CSGELGDTQYF.

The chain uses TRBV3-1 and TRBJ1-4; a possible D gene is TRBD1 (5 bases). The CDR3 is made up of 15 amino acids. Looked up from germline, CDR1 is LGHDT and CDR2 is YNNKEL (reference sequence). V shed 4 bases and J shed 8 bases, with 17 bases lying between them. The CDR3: CASSRIRGGHEKLFF. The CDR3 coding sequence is TGTGCCAGCAGCCGAATACGTGGGGGTCACGAAAAACTGTTTTTT.

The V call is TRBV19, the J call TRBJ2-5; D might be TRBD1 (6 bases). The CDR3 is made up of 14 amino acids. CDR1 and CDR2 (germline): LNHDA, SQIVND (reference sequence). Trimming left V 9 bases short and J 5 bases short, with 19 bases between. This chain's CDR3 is CASGSGQSGETQYF. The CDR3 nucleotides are TGTGCCAGCGGATCCGGACAGTCAGGGGAGACCCAGTACTTC.

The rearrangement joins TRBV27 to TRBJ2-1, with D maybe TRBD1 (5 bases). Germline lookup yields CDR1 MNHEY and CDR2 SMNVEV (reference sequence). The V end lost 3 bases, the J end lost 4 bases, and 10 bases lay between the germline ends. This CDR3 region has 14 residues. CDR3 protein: CASSLSHRYNEQFF. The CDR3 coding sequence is TGTGCCAGCAGTTTGTCCCACAGGTACAATGAGCAGTTCTTC.